This T cell receptor (beta chain) was captured in a study of PD-L1 blockade in urothelial cancer. Turning to the study itself: In terms of prior chemotherapy, patients had received 0 to 3 regimens. Samples came from 3 weeks, at the second dose, and 6 weeks into treatment. Study-wide findings and caveats: Patients with durable benefit had greater blood expansion of tumor-associated TCR clones 3 weeks into treatment.

Clones were sequenced by immunoSEQ multiplex PCR, and TCRdb holds only the in-frame ones, with some missing. The table lists tens of thousands of clones, approximately 80% of them singletons. Turning to this clone: The antigen remains unidentified.

CDR1 is SGHTA, CDR2 FQGTGA, per germline. The CDR3 totals 13 residues. The ends were cut back, 1 base at V and 5 bases at J, with 6 bases in the middle. Each patient gave between 1 and 8 samples, pretreatment and on-treatment. The starting material was PBMCs, obtained around atezolizumab (anti-PD-L1) treatment. This TCR derives from a man aged 65 to 85 with urothelial cancer. This chain joins TRBV7-3 and TRBJ2-1; maybe TRBD2 (5 bases). The CDR3 DNA sequence: TGTGCCAGCAGCTTAATGGGAGACAATGAGCAGTTCTTC. It encodes CASSLMGDNEQFF.